These 17 T cell receptor beta chains were sequenced from one sample in a study of human T cells and chemical hapten exposure. Time point noted: healthy volunteer bleed at 6 weeks. Someone pulled total RNA out of unfractionated whole blood. TCRdb re-derived calls from the RACE reads in MiXCR, one entry per CDR3 protein. The sample carries about 77,000 distinct CDR3 sequences, about 8.6% recorded once. Source material: whole blood. The origin of the receptors is a female donor in good health. Some clones in this sample may be carry-over from other donors' samples.

This clonotype was seen at least ten times. The chain joins TRBV20-1 to TRBJ1-2; D is unclear. CDR3 length: 12 residues. Per germline, CDR1 DFQATT and CDR2 SNEGSKA (reference sequence). Trimming stripped 1 base from V and 7 bases from J, with 10 bases between. The CDR3 DNA is TGCAGTGCTAGAGGGGATACAAGTGGCTACACCTTC. The encoded protein is CSARGDTSGYTF.

This clonotype was found once. This chain uses TRBV9 with TRBJ2-3; D might be TRBD1 (6 bases). Per germline, CDR1 SGDLS and CDR2 YYNGEE. The CDR3 contains 15 residues. Trimming removed 0 bases at V and 0 bases at J, with 8 bases between. The CDR3 protein is CASSVEDSSTDTQYF. Written as DNA, the CDR3 is TGTGCCAGCAGCGTAGAGGACAGCAGCACAGATACGCAGTATTTT.

This clonotype has ten or more counts. This chain joins TRBV20-1 and TRBJ2-7, with a weak D call TRBD1 (5 bases). V was cut by 5 bases and J by 3 bases, with 17 bases left in between. The CDR3 is 14 amino acids. Germline V gene lookup returns CDR1 DFQATT and CDR2 SNEGSKA (reference sequence). The CDR3 loop is CSAALRERFYEQYF. In DNA form, the CDR3 reads TGCAGTGCTGCACTCAGGGAACGATTCTACGAGCAGTACTTC.

In this sample, this clonotype turned up a few times. This chain connects TRBV28 to TRBJ2-7, with 10 bases fitting TRBD1. This CDR3 region has 17 residues. The germline V gene has CDR1 MDHEN and CDR2 SYDVKM. The trim removed 6 bases at V and 6 bases at J, leaving 17 bases unmatched. The CDR3 reads CASSHGWDRGSPTEQYF. The CDR3 region has the DNA TGTGCCAGCAGCCACGGGTGGGACAGGGGCAGCCCAACCGAGCAGTACTTC.

Note on this clonotype: This may be a read error: a much more frequent sequence differs by one nucleotide. The rearrangement joins TRBV4-2 to TRBJ2-7, with 9 bases fitting TRBD1. Germline V CDR1 and CDR2: LGHNA, YNFKEQ. The CDR3 is made up of 14 amino acids. The CDR3 DNA follows: TGTGCCAGCAGCCGGGACAGGGCGGCCTACGAGCGGTACTTC. As protein: CASSRDRAAYERYF.

This sequence joins TRBV29-1 and TRBJ2-1; maybe TRBD1 (5 bases). CDR3 length: 14 residues. Trimming pared 3 bases from V and 0 bases from J, leaving 9 bases between. CDR1 and CDR2 (germline): SQVTM, ANQGSEA. This chain's CDR3 is CSVEGHRSYNEQFF. CDR3 coding DNA: TGCAGCGTTGAGGGGCACCGCTCCTACAATGAGCAGTTCTTC.

Ten or more counts support this clonotype. This chain joins TRBV7-8 and TRBJ1-6; a possible D gene is TRBD1 (5 bases). Germline lookup yields CDR1 SGHVS and CDR2 FQNEAQ. The V and J ends lost 3 bases and 10 bases respectively, with 7 bases between them. CDR3 length: 12 amino acids. The CDR3 protein is CASSFRDSPLHF. For the CDR3, the DNA is TGTGCCAGCAGCTTTCGGGACTCACCCCTCCACTTT.

The rearrangement joins TRBV5-4 to TRBJ1-4, with D possibly being TRBD1 (5 bases). The length of the CDR3 is 15 residues. Germline CDR1 and CDR2: SGHNT and YYREEE (reference sequence). Trimming removed 2 bases at V and 8 bases at J, with 16 bases between. CDR3 coding DNA: TGTGCCAGCAGCTTTGGCGGGGGGACGTCGGAAAAACTGTTTTTT. This gives the protein CASSFGGGTSEKLFF.

Remarks on this clonotype: A much larger clone lies one base from this, so it may be a read error. J is TRBJ1-5 and V is TRBV12-5; 7 positions agree with TRBD1. Germline V gene lookup returns CDR1 LGHNT and CDR2 FRNRAP. This CDR3 has 14 residues. CDR3 bases: TGTGCTAGTGGTTGGCGAGAAGGGGGACAGCCCCAGAATTTT. Its protein is CASGWREGGQPQNF.

The chain links TRBV2 to TRBJ2-7, with 7 bases matching TRBD1. The CDR3 length is 12 residues. Trimming cost V 10 bases and J 1 base; bases outside gene matches: 4. From germline, CDR1 is SNHLY and CDR2 FYNNEI. Written as DNA, the CDR3 is TGTGCCACCCAGGACAGGTCCTACGAGCAGTACTTC. Amino acid sequence: CATQDRSYEQYF.

This clonotype was counted at least ten times. V gene TRBV10-3 combines with J gene TRBJ1-1; no clear D. The V gene's germline CDR1 is ENHRY and CDR2 SYGVKD. V gave up 1 base and J gave up 1 base, with 10 bases separating them. The length of the CDR3 is 15 residues. For the CDR3, the DNA is TGTGCCATCAGTGAGTGGTCTCTCCAGAACACTGAAGCTTTCTTT. It is translated as CAISEWSLQNTEAFF.

The chain recombines TRBV10-3 with TRBJ2-1, with 11 bases fitting TRBD2. V lost 4 bases to trimming and J lost 13 bases; unmatched junction nucleotides: 12. The CDR3 consists of 15 residues. Germline assignment: CDR1 ENHRY and CDR2 SYGVKD. The CDR3 nucleotides read TGTGCCATCAGTGTGATTAGCGGGGGGGAAACCTTACAGTTCTTC. Protein sequence: CAISVISGGETLQFF.

The chain employs TRBV7-2 and TRBJ1-2, with D possibly matching TRBD1 (6 bases). Trimming cost V 5 bases and J 7 bases, with 14 bases left between them. CDR3 length: 13 residues. Germline V gene sequence: CDR1 SGHTA, CDR2 FQGNSA. CDR3 region: CASSRGTSFGYTF. For the CDR3, the DNA is TGTGCCAGCAGCCGGGGGACATCTTTTGGCTACACCTTC. The full variable domain, in which reference TRBV7-2 and TRBJ1-2 provide the parts outside the CDR3, is GAGVSQSPSNKVTEKGKDVELRCDPISGHTALYWYRQSLGQGLEFLIYFQGNSAPDKSGLPSDRFSAERTGGSVSTLTIQRTQQEDSAVYLCASSRGTSFGYTFGSGTRLTVV.

This clonotype was counted a few times. The V and J genes are TRBV18 and TRBJ2-3; 9 nucleotides agree with TRBD1. Germline CDR1 KGHSH, CDR2 LQKENI. CDR3 length equals 16 residues. V was pared by 6 bases and J by 2 bases, with 9 bases of the junction left unmatched. Here the CDR3 reads CASSLKTGGSTDTQYF. CDR3 bases: TGTGCCAGCTCCTTAAAGACAGGGGGTTCCACAGATACGCAGTATTTT.

The CDR3: CASSPRRVWRGGQPQHF. CDR3 DNA: TGTGCCAGCAGCCCCCGAAGGGTGTGGAGGGGAGGTCAGCCCCAGCATTTT. The chain is built from TRBV7-9 and TRBJ1-5; TRBD1 might be the D (5 bases). The length of the CDR3 is 17 residues. V lost 5 bases, J lost 6 bases, and 23 bases lay in between. From germline, CDR1 is SEHNR and CDR2 FQNEAQ (reference sequence).

This clonotype was recorded a few times. The chain has TRBV29-1 and TRBJ2-7; 8 bases agree with TRBD1. Trimming at V came to 1 base and at J to 1 base, leaving 3 bases not matched to a gene. This CDR3 is 14 amino acids long. The germline V gene encodes CDR1 SQVTM and CDR2 ANQGSEA. The CDR3 DNA follows: TGCAGCGTTGAAGGAGGGACAGGATCCTACGAGCAGTACTTC. Its translation is CSVEGGTGSYEQYF.

This clonotype has a handful of counts. The chain is built from TRBV12-3 or TRBV12-4 and TRBJ2-6; the match to TRBD2 covers 7 bases. With V trimmed by 7 bases and J by 1 base, 7 bases remained unmatched. This CDR3 is 16 amino acids long. CDR3 bases: TGTGCCAGCACCACCGGGAGGTTTTCTGGGGCCAACGTCCTGACTTTC. Translation gives CASTTGRFSGANVLTF.